The 11 T cell receptor beta chains reported below all come from one sample, sequenced in a study of cytomegalovirus exposure and HLA in healthy donors. Researchers ran the PCR with 60 Vbeta and 13 Jbeta primers. Only in-frame clones appear in the TCRdb table, and some are missing; sequencing was by immunoSEQ multiplex PCR. The sample holds 150,000 to 160,000 clones, approximately 82% seen once. Material for sequencing was PBMCs. All receptors derive from a woman in her 50s in good health and CMV-seropositive.

This clone has only one observation. V and J are TRBV30 and TRBJ2-7; maybe TRBD1 (6 bases). V lost 1 base to trimming and J lost 7 bases, with 14 bases between them. The CDR3 sequence is 13 residues long. In germline, CDR1 is GTSNPN, CDR2 SVGIG (reference sequence). The CDR3 region is CAWSGSRGGEQYF. Written as DNA, the CDR3 is TGTGCCTGGAGTGGCAGCAGGGGTGGGGAGCAGTACTTC.

The gene calls are TRBV5-1 and TRBJ2-2; D may be TRBD2 (5 bases). The CDR3 covers 14 residues. V was trimmed by 3 bases and J by 8 bases, leaving 14 bases between them. In germline, CDR1 is SGHRS, CDR2 YFSETQ. CDR3 coding DNA: TGCGCCAGCAGCTCCCTAGGAGGCACAGGGGAGCTGTTTTTT. It translates to CASSSLGGTGELFF.

The chain combines TRBV7-8 with TRBJ2-2; D is unclear. Looked up from germline, CDR1 is SGHVS and CDR2 is FQNEAQ. V was shortened by 1 base and J by 7 bases, with 16 bases between the two germline ends. This CDR3 has 16 residues. For the CDR3, the DNA is TGTGCCAGCAGCTTAGGACGTCGGCCGGGTGGCGGGGAGCTGTTTTTT. Translation gives CASSLGRRPGGGELFF. Looking up the rest from reference TRBV7-8 and TRBJ2-2 gives the full variable domain: GAGVSQSPRYKVAKRGQDVALRCDPISGHVSLFWYQQALGQGPEFLTYFQNEAQLDKSGLPSDRFFAERPEGSVSTLKIQRTQQEDSAVYLCASSLGRRPGGGELFFGEGSRLTVL.

V usage is TRBV18 and J usage is TRBJ2-3; perhaps TRBD2 as D (5 bases). The CDR3 spans 17 residues. Germline CDR1 and CDR2: KGHSH and LQKENI. The V gene lost 4 bases and the J gene lost 0 bases, with 17 bases spanning the gap. For the CDR3, the DNA is TGTGCCAGCTCACACCCTTTCCGGGGTCCTAGCACAGATACGCAGTATTTT. It is translated as CASSHPFRGPSTDTQYF.

This clone was picked up a small number of times. The chain joins TRBV7-3 to TRBJ2-1; 14 positions match TRBD2. The CDR3 has 15 amino acids. The germline V gene encodes CDR1 SGHTA and CDR2 FQGTGA. V was clipped by 5 bases and J by 8 bases; unmatched bases: 5. The CDR3 bases are TGTGCCAGCAGCCGACTAGCGGGGGGGCCAGATGAGCAGTTCTTC. Translating gives CASSRLAGGPDEQFF.

This clone turned up a few times. The gene calls are TRBV6-5 and TRBJ2-7; D is uncertain. The CDR3 runs 11 residues. CDR1 MNHEY and CDR2 SVGAGI come from the germline V gene. V was trimmed by 5 bases and J by 7 bases, leaving 9 bases between them. Here the CDR3 DNA reads TGTGCCAGCAGTGAAAACTGGGAGCAGTACTTC. Amino acid sequence: CASSENWEQYF.

The V call is TRBV5-1, the J call TRBJ2-3, with TRBD2 identical over 12 bases. J gave up 5 bases and V 3 bases, and 7 bases lay outside the gene matches. The CDR3 totals 16 residues. Looked up from germline, CDR1 is SGHRS and CDR2 is YFSETQ. The CDR3 here is CASSSASGGARDTQYF. DNA of the CDR3: TGCGCCAGCAGCTCAGCTAGCGGGGGGGCCAGAGATACGCAGTATTTT.

The chain is built from TRBV7-8 and TRBJ2-2; TRBD2 agrees at 7 bases. Germline V gives CDR1 SGHVS, CDR2 FQNEAQ. Trimming cost V 2 bases and J 0 bases; bases outside gene matches: 3. The CDR3 runs 16 residues. The CDR3 spells CASSLTGLANTGELFF. DNA of the CDR3: TGTGCCAGCAGCTTAACCGGACTAGCGAACACCGGGGAGCTGTTTTTT.

There are a few counts of this clone. The rearrangement joins TRBV7-2 to TRBJ1-2; D gene ambiguous. The CDR3 is 13 residues long. The germline gives CDR1 SGHTA, CDR2 FQGNSA. Deletions cut 1 base from V and 8 bases from J, with 11 bases between. The CDR3 sequence: CASSLGIEGGYTF. The CDR3 bases are TGTGCCAGCAGCTTAGGCATAGAGGGAGGCTACACCTTC. Full variable domain (outside the CDR3, taken from reference TRBV7-2 and TRBJ1-2): GAGVSQSPSNKVTEKGKDVELRCDPISGHTALYWYRQSLGQGLEFLIYFQGNSAPDKSGLPSDRFSAERTGGSVSTLTIQRTQQEDSAVYLCASSLGIEGGYTFGSGTRLTVV.

The V gene is TRBV28, the J gene TRBJ1-5; D might be TRBD1 (6 bases). Trimming cost V 2 bases and J 3 bases, with 14 bases left between them. The CDR3 extends over 16 amino acids. Germline V gene sequence: CDR1 MDHEN, CDR2 SYDVKM. CDR3 amino acids: CASSLLGGQSNQPQHF. The CDR3 DNA reads TGTGCCAGCAGTTTACTTGGTGGACAGTCCAATCAGCCCCAGCATTTT. Full variable domain (rest looked up from reference TRBV28 and TRBJ1-5): DVKVTQSSRYLVKRTGEKVFLECVQDMDHENMFWYRQDPGLGLRLIYFSYDVKMKEKGDIPEGYSVSREKKERFSLILESASTNQTSMYLCASSLLGGQSNQPQHFGDGTRLSIL.

The chain employs TRBV27 and TRBJ1-1; TRBD1 agrees at 9 bases. CDR1 is MNHEY and CDR2 is SMNVEV in the germline V gene (reference sequence). V lost 0 bases to trimming and J lost 5 bases; unmatched junction nucleotides: 10. CDR3 size: 17 residues. DNA for the CDR3: TGTGCCAGCAGTTTATCGGGGGGGACAGGGTTTAGGACTGAAGCTTTCTTT. It codes for CASSLSGGTGFRTEAFF.